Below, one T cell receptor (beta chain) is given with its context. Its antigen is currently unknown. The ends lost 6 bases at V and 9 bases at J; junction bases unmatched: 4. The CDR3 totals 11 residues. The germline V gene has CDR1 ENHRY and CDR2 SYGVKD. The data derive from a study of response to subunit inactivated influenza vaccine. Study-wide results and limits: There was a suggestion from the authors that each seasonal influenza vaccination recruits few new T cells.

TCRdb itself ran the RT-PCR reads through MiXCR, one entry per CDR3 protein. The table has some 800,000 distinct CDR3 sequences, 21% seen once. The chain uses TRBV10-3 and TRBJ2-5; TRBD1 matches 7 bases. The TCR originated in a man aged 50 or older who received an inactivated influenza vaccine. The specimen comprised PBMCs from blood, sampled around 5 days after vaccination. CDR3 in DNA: TGTGCCATCAGCCAAGGACAGGCCCAGTACTTC. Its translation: CAISQGQAQYF.